A selection of T cell receptor beta chains follows, all from one sample in a study of T cell repertoires in cytomegalovirus infection. TCRdb re-called the reads through MiXCR, storing one row per CDR3 protein. Of hundreds of thousands of distinct CDR3 sequences detected, around a third appear once; the ten largest clones hold roughly 20%. These receptors lack a known antigen. The starting material was cultured PBMCs, obtained from culture after CMV antigen stimulation. The receptors were gathered from a human donor in good health (CMV status not recorded). Some clones in this sample may be carry-over from other donors' samples. The CDR3 runs from the conserved cysteine through the conserved F or W. A D gene is named only where the DNA matches it firmly. Only part of the rows carry a size: once, few, many, or a class if the clone is expanded.

TRBV12-3/TRBV12-4	14	NA	TRBJ2-2	NA	CASSFRREYGELFF	TGTGCCAGCAGTTTTAGACGGGAATATGGGGAGCTGTTTTTT
TRBV18	14	NA	TRBJ2-5	few	CASSPLTAQETQYF	TGTGCCAGCTCACCCCTGACAGCCCAAGAGACCCAGTACTTC
TRBV7-2	17	TRBD2	TRBJ2-5	NA	CASSDTLGREESRTQYF	TGTGCCAGCAGCGACACTCTGGGGCGGGAGGAATCACGGACCCAGTACTTC
TRBV7-6	13	NA	TRBJ2-7	NA	CASSSQGGGEQYF	TGTGCCAGCAGCTCTCAGGGAGGAGGCGAGCAGTACTTC
TRBV10-3	17	NA	TRBJ2-1	few	CAISAKLRQETYNEQFF	TGTGCCATCAGTGCGAAACTCAGACAGGAAACCTACAATGAGCAGTTCTTC
TRBV6-2/TRBV6-3	15	TRBD2	TRBJ2-7	NA	CASSYEGLATYEQYF	TGTGCCAGCAGTTACGAGGGACTAGCGACGTACGAGCAGTACTTC
TRBV7-2	13	NA	TRBJ2-1	NA	CASSFISYNEQFF	TGTGCCAGCAGCTTTATCTCCTACAATGAGCAGTTCTTC
TRBV20-1	13	TRBD2	TRBJ2-7	NA	CSARAGVVNEQYF	TGCAGTGCAAGAGCGGGAGTAGTCAACGAGCAGTACTTC
TRBV7-9	13	NA	TRBJ2-7	NA	CASSLRQGSEQYF	TGTGCCAGCAGCTTACGGCAGGGGAGTGAGCAGTACTTC
TRBV12-5	12	NA	TRBJ2-5	few	CASGFGQETQYF	TGTGCTAGTGGTTTCGGCCAAGAGACCCAGTACTTC
TRBV4-2	16	NA	TRBJ2-3	few	CASSRRVEYREGTQYF	TGTGCCAGCAGCCGTCGGGTAGAATACAGGGAAGGTACGCAGTATTTT
TRBV3-1	14	TRBD1	TRBJ1-2	NA	CASSLGTGIYGYTF	TGTGCCAGCAGCCTCGGGACAGGAATCTATGGCTACACCTTC
TRBV6-1	17	NA	TRBJ1-2	NA	CASSEGFAAGVGYGYTF	TGTGCCAGCAGTGAAGGGTTCGCCGCAGGCGTGGGGTATGGCTACACCTTC
TRBV7-2	14	NA	TRBJ2-7	NA	CASSLNVFPYEQYF	TGTGCCAGCAGCTTAAACGTATTCCCCTACGAGCAGTACTTC
TRBV6-2/TRBV6-3	13	TRBD2	TRBJ2-3	few	CASMGDYTDTQYF	TGTGCCAGCATGGGGGACTACACAGATACGCAGTATTTT
TRBV19	15	TRBD1	TRBJ2-4	NA	CASTPRGSGANIQYF	TGTGCCAGTACCCCCAGGGGGTCGGGTGCTAACATTCAGTACTTC
TRBV2	14	TRBD2	TRBJ2-7	few	CASRGTSGRALQYF	TGTGCCAGCAGGGGGACTAGCGGGAGGGCCCTGCAGTACTTC
TRBV4-3	16	NA	TRBJ1-6	few	CASSQDPTGLNSPLHF	TGCGCCAGCAGCCAAGATCCCACAGGGCTTAATTCACCCCTCCACTTT
TRBV7-6	15	NA	TRBJ2-7	few	CASSLDRERSYEQYF	TGTGCCAGCAGCTTAGACAGGGAGCGGTCCTACGAGCAGTACTTC
TRBV11-2	15	TRBD1	TRBJ2-5	few	CASSLLGQGQETQYF	TGTGCCAGCAGTCTCCTGGGACAGGGTCAAGAGACCCAGTACTTC
TRBV7-6	13	NA	TRBJ2-1	NA	CASSPGLKNEQFF	TGTGCCAGCAGCCCTGGACTAAAGAATGAGCAGTTCTTC
TRBV7-9	15	NA	TRBJ2-3	once	CASSLIQTTTDTQYF	TGTGCCAGCAGCTTAATTCAGACGACCACAGATACGCAGTATTTT
TRBV12-3/TRBV12-4	15	NA	TRBJ1-2	NA	CASSPPGQLLTSYTF	TGTGCCAGCAGTCCGCCCGGGCAGTTACTAACCAGCTACACCTTC
TRBV20-1	12	NA	TRBJ1-3	NA	CSASQAGNTIYF	TGCAGTGCTAGCCAAGCTGGAAACACCATATATTTT
TRBV5-1	15	NA	TRBJ2-4	NA	CASSLAAGSLNIQYF	TGCGCCAGCAGCTTGGCGGCCGGGAGTTTAAACATTCAGTACTTC
TRBV4-1	15	NA	TRBJ1-5	NA	CASSPDPHSDQPQHF	TGCGCCAGCAGCCCCGACCCTCACAGTGATCAGCCCCAGCATTTT
TRBV6-1	13	NA	TRBJ1-2	NA	CASSKTGIDGYTF	TGTGCCAGCAGTAAAACAGGGATCGATGGCTACACCTTC
TRBV20-1	13	NA	TRBJ2-1	NA	CSASRTAYNEQFF	TGCAGTGCTAGTCGGACAGCCTACAATGAGCAGTTCTTC
TRBV7-6	18	TRBD2	TRBJ2-1	NA	CASSLNPGLAGGRFEQFF	TGTGCCAGCAGCTTAAACCCTGGACTAGCGGGGGGGCGGTTTGAGCAGTTCTTC
TRBV6-1	17	NA	TRBJ1-4	NA	CASRGGWGTATNEKLFF	TGTGCCAGCAGAGGGGGATGGGGGACTGCAACTAATGAAAAACTGTTTTTT
TRBV15	15	TRBD2	TRBJ2-3	few	CATSRGLADTDTQYF	TGTGCCACCAGCAGAGGGCTAGCGGACACAGATACGCAGTATTTT
TRBV7-9	15	TRBD2	TRBJ2-7	NA	CASSLDAGAYLEQYF	TGTGCCAGCAGCTTAGACGCGGGAGCGTATCTTGAGCAGTACTTC
TRBV29-1	12	NA	TRBJ1-1	few	CSVGGVNTEAFF	TGCAGCGTTGGCGGGGTGAACACTGAAGCTTTCTTT
TRBV7-2	16	TRBD2	TRBJ2-1	many	CASSFNLASGYNEQFF	TGTGCCAGCAGCTTCAACTTGGCTAGCGGTTACAATGAGCAGTTCTTC
TRBV7-2	19	TRBD2	TRBJ2-4	many	CASSLVGRGTPIAKNIQYF	TGTGCCAGCAGCTTAGTGGGGCGGGGGACCCCTATAGCCAAAAACATTCAGTACTTC
TRBV7-2	14	NA	TRBJ1-4	many	CASRLGSGEFGLFF	TGTGCCAGCAGACTAGGCAGTGGCGAATTTGGACTGTTTTTT
TRBV7-2	19	TRBD2	TRBJ2-7	many	CASSPRSKQIAGGSYEQYF	TGTGCCAGCAGCCCTCGGTCGAAACAAATAGCGGGAGGGTCCTACGAGCAGTACTTC
TRBV7-2	13	NA	TRBJ2-7	many	CASSFPNSYEQYF	TGTGCCAGCAGCTTTCCCAACTCCTACGAGCAGTACTTC
TRBV7-2	14	TRBD1	TRBJ1-2	many	CASSPSGQPYGYTF	TGTGCCAGCAGCCCCTCGGGACAGCCCTATGGCTACACCTTC
TRBV6-2/TRBV6-3	18	TRBD2	TRBJ2-3	NA	CASSSPTKTSGVTDTQYF	TGTGCCAGCAGTTCCCCTACGAAGACTAGCGGGGTGACAGATACGCAGTATTTT
TRBV20-1	14	TRBD2	TRBJ2-7	NA	CSAIPGTISDEQYF	TGCAGTGCTATACCCGGGACTATTTCAGACGAGCAGTACTTC
TRBV14	16	NA	TRBJ2-5	NA	CASSQLGGAAQETQYF	TGTGCCAGCAGCCAACTTGGGGGGGCAGCCCAAGAGACCCAGTACTTC
TRBV5-1	14	NA	TRBJ1-6	once	CASSLPAFNSPLHF	TGCGCCAGCAGCTTGCCCGCCTTTAATTCACCCCTCCACTTT
TRBV10-3	14	TRBD1	TRBJ1-1	NA	CAISGQGPNTEAFF	TGTGCCATCAGTGGACAGGGACCGAACACTGAAGCTTTCTTT
TRBV3-1	14	NA	TRBJ1-1	few	CASSPRAWGTEAFF	TGTGCCAGCAGCCCGCGGGCTTGGGGCACTGAAGCTTTCTTT
TRBV29-1	16	TRBD2	TRBJ2-3	NA	CSVPRGTSGGSDTQYF	TGCAGCGTCCCGAGGGGAACTAGCGGGGGTTCGGATACGCAGTATTTT
TRBV7-2	15	NA	TRBJ2-2	NA	CASSLPGRDTGELFF	TGTGCCAGCAGCCTTCCAGGGCGTGACACCGGGGAGCTGTTTTTT
TRBV5-6	13	NA	TRBJ2-1	NA	CASSLAKGGMEFF	TGTGCCAGCAGCTTGGCGAAGGGGGGCATGGAGTTCTTC
TRBV20-1	12	TRBD1	TRBJ2-7	NA	CSARGTGGEQYF	TGCAGTGCTAGAGGGACAGGGGGCGAGCAGTACTTC
TRBV4-1	13	NA	TRBJ2-5	few	CASSLEFKETQYF	TGCGCCAGCAGCTTGGAATTTAAAGAGACCCAGTACTTC
TRBV12-3/TRBV12-4	15	NA	TRBJ2-7	NA	CASSLSQPFSYEQYF	TGTGCCAGCAGTTTAAGTCAACCGTTCTCCTACGAGCAGTACTTC
TRBV27	18	NA	TRBJ1-5	NA	CASSPSNPQQGFIQPQHF	TGTGCCAGCAGTCCCTCGAATCCGCAACAGGGTTTTATACAGCCCCAGCATTTT
TRBV5-5	19	TRBD2	TRBJ2-1	NA	CASSPGGDPRLRSYNEQFF	TGTGCCAGCAGCCCGGGGGGGGATCCCAGACTAAGAAGTTACAATGAGCAGTTCTTC
TRBV7-2	17	NA	TRBJ2-2	many	CASNPTHGGANTGELFF	TGTGCCAGCAACCCTACCCACGGGGGCGCGAACACCGGGGAGCTGTTTTTT
TRBV7-9	14	NA	TRBJ1-3	many	CASSLQGAGNTIYF	TGTGCCAGCAGCTTGCAGGGCGCTGGAAACACCATATATTTT
TRBV7-9	12	NA	TRBJ1-1	few	CASSRDKTEAFF	TGTGCCAGCAGCAGGGACAAGACTGAAGCTTTCTTT
TRBV7-2	16	TRBD2	TRBJ2-3	NA	CASSPNSGREGDTQYF	TGTGCCAGCAGCCCAAATAGCGGGAGGGAGGGAGATACGCAGTATTTT
TRBV29-1	19	TRBD2	TRBJ2-3	NA	CSVEGQGRSSGRRADTQYF	TGCAGCGTTGAAGGACAGGGGCGGTCTAGCGGGAGGAGGGCAGATACGCAGTATTTT
TRBV20-1	14	NA	TRBJ2-5	once	CSAPKGPATETQYF	TGCAGTGCCCCAAAGGGACCAGCCACAGAGACCCAGTACTTC